The entry that follows covers one TCR beta chain sequence. V trimming: 3 bases; J trimming: 7 bases; junction bases outside the gene matches: 6. This CDR3 contains 16 residues. The authors prepared the TCRbeta library with unique molecular identifiers. TCRdb called the PCR reads again in MiXCR, with one record for every CDR3 protein. The sample holds over 300,000 distinct CDR3 sequences, 10% seen once. These data originate in a study of T-cell reconstitution after alpha-beta-depleted transplantation in children. This sequence was found in a human donor who donated a stem cell graft to a child with acute lymphoblastic leukemia. Sequenced here: PBMCs from the stem cell graft donor, sampled from the stem cell graft. This chain joins TRBV12-3 or TRBV12-4 and TRBJ2-2, with 12 bases that match TRBD2. This CDR3 reads CASSFGTSGLGGELFF. CDR3 sequence (DNA): TGTGCCAGCAGTTTCGGGACTAGCGGGCTGGGCGGGGAGCTGTTTTTT.